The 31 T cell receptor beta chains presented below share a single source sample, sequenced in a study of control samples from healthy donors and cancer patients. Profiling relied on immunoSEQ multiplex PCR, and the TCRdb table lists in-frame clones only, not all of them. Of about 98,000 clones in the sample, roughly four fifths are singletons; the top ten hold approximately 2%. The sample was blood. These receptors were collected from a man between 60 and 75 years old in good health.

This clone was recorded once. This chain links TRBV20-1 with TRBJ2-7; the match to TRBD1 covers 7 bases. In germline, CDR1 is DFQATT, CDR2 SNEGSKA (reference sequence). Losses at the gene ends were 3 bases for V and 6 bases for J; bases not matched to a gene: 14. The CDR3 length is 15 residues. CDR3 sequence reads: CSASPLQGQRGEQYF. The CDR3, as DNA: TGCAGTGCTAGTCCTCTACAGGGGCAACGTGGCGAGCAGTACTTC.

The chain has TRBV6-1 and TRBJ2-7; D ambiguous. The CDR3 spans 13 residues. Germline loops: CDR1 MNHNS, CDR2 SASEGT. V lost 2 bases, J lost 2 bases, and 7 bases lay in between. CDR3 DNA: TGTGCCAGCAGTGAATGGGTGACCTACGAGCAGTACTTC. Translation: CASSEWVTYEQYF.

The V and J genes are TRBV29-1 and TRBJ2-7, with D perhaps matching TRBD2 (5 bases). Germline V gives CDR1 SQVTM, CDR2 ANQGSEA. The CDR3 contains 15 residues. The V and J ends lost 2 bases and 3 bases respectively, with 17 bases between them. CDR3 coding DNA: TGCAGCGTTGAAATATTCAATGAGGGTGTCTACGAGCAGTACTTC. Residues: CSVEIFNEGVYEQYF.

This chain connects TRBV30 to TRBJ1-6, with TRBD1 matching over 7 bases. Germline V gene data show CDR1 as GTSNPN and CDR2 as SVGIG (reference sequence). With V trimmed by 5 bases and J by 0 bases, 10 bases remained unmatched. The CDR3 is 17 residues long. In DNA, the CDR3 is TGTGCCTGGGACAGACAGGGAACTAGCTCCTATAATTCACCCCTCCACTTT. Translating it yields CAWDRQGTSSYNSPLHF.

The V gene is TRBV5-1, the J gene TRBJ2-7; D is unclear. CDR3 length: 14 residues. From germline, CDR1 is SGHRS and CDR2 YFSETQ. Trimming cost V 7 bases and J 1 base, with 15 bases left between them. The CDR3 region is CASHTQPSSYEQYF. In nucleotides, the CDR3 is TGCGCCAGCCACACCCAACCCAGTTCCTACGAGCAGTACTTC.

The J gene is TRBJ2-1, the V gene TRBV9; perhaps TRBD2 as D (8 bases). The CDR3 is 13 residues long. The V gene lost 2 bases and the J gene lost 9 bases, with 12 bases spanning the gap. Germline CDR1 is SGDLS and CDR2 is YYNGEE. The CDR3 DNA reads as TGTGCCAGCAGCGTGCGGGGGGACAGTGAGCAGTTCTTC. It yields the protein CASSVRGDSEQFF.

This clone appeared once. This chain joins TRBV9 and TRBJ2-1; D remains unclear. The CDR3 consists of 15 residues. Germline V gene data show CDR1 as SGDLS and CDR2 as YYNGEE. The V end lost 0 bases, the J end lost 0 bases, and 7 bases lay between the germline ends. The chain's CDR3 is CASSVEAFSYNEQFF. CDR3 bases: TGTGCCAGCAGCGTAGAAGCCTTCTCCTACAATGAGCAGTTCTTC.

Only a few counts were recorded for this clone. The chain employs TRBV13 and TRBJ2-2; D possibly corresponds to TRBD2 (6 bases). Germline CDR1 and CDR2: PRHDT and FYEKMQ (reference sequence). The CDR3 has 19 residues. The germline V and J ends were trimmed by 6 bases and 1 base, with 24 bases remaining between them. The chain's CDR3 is CASSPPTLGLALNTGELFF. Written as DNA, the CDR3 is TGTGCCAGCAGTCCCCCCACCCTAGGGCTAGCGCTGAACACCGGGGAGCTGTTTTTT. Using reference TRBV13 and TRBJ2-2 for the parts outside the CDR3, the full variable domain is AAGVIQSPRHLIKEKRETATLKCYPIPRHDTVYWYQQGPGQDPQFLISFYEKMQSDKGSIPDRFSAQQFSDYHSELNMSSLELGDSALYFCASSPPTLGLALNTGELFFGEGSRLTVL.

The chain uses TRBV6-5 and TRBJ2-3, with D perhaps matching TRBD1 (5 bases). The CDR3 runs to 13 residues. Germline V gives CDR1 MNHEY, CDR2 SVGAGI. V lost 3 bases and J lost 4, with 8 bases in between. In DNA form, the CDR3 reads TGTGCCAGCAGTTATAGCAGGGCAGATACGCAGTATTTT. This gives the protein CASSYSRADTQYF.

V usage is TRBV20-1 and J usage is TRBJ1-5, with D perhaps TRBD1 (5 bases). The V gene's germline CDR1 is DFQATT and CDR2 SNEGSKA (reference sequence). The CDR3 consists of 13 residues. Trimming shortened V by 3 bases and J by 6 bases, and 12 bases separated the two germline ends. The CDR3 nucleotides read TGCAGTGCTAGTTCGGTGGGGGGTCAGCCCCAGCATTTT. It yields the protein CSASSVGGQPQHF.

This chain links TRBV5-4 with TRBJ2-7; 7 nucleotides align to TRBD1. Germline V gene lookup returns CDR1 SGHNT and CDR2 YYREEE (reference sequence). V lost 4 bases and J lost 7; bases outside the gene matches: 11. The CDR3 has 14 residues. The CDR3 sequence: CASSPGQDPWEQYF. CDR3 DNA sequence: TGTGCCAGCAGCCCCGGACAGGATCCCTGGGAGCAGTACTTC. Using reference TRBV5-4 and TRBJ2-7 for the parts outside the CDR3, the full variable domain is ETGVTQSPTHLIKTRGQQVTLRCSSQSGHNTVSWYQQALGQGPQFIFQYYREEENGRGNFPPRFSGLQFPNYSSELNVNALELDDSALYLCASSPGQDPWEQYFGPGTRLTVT.

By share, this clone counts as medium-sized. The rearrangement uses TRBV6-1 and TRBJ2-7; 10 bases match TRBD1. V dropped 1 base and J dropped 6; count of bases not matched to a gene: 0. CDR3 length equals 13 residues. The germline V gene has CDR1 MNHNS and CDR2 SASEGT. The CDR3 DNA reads TGTGCCAGCAGTGAAGGGGACAGGGGCGAGCAGTACTTC. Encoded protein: CASSEGDRGEQYF.

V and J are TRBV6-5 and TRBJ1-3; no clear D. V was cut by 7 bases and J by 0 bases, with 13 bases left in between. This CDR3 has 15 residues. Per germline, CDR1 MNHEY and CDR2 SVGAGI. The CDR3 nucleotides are TGTGCCAGCACCCCCTGGTCTGACTCTGGAAACACCATATATTTT. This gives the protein CASTPWSDSGNTIYF.

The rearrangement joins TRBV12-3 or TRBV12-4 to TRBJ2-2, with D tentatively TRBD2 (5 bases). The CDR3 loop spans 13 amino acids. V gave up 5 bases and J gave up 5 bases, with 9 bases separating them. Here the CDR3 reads CASSPSGTGELFF. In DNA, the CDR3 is TGTGCCAGCAGTCCCTCGGGAACCGGGGAGCTGTTTTTT.

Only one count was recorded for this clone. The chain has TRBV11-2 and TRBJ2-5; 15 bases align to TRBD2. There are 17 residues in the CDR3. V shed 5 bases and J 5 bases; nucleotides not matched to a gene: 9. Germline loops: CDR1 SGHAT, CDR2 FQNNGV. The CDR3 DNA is TGTGCCAGCAGCCAGGGACTAGCGGGAGGAACGGGGGAGACCCAGTACTTC. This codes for CASSQGLAGGTGETQYF.

The CDR3 region has the DNA TGCGCCAGCAGCTTGGGACAGGGGGAGACCCAGTACTTC. Amino acid sequence: CASSLGQGETQYF. The chain is built from TRBV5-1 and TRBJ2-5; 8 bases fit TRBD1. V trimming: 0 bases; J trimming: 5 bases; junction bases outside the gene matches: 0. CDR3 length: 13 amino acids. CDR1 is SGHRS and CDR2 is YFSETQ in the germline V gene.

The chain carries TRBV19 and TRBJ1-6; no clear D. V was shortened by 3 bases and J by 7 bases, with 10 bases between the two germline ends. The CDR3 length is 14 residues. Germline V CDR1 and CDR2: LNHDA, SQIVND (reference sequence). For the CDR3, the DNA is TGTGCCAGTAGTATTGGTAAACGGAATTCACCCCTCCACTTT. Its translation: CASSIGKRNSPLHF.

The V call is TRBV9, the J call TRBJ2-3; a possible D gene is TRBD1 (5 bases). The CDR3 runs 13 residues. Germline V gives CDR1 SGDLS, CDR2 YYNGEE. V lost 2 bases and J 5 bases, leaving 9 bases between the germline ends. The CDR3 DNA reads TGTGCCAGCAGCGTCAGGGATCAAGATACGCAGTATTTT. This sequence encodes CASSVRDQDTQYF.

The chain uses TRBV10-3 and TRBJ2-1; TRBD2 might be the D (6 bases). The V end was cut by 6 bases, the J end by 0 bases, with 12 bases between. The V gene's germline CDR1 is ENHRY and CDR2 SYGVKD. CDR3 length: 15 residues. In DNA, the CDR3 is TGTGCCATCAGCGTAGCGGAGAGCTCCTACAATGAGCAGTTCTTC. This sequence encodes CAISVAESSYNEQFF.

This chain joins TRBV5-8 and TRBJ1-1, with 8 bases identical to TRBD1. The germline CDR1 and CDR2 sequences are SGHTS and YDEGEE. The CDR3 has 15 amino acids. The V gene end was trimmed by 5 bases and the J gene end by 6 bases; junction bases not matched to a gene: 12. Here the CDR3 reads CASRKMDRVEAEAFF. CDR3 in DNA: TGTGCCAGCAGAAAAATGGACAGGGTTGAGGCTGAAGCTTTCTTT.

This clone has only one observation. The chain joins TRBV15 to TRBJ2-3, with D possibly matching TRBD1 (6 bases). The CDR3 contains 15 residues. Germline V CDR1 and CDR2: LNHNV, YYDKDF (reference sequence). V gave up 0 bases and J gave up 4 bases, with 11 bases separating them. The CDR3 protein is CATSREVNRADTQYF. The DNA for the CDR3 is TGTGCCACCAGCAGAGAGGTCAACAGGGCAGATACGCAGTATTTT. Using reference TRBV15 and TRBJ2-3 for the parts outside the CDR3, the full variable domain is DAMVIQNPRYQVTQFGKPVTLSCSQTLNHNVMYWYQQKSSQAPKLLFHYYDKDFNNEADTPDNFQSRRPNTSFCFLDIRSPGLGDTAMYLCATSREVNRADTQYFGPGTRLTVL.

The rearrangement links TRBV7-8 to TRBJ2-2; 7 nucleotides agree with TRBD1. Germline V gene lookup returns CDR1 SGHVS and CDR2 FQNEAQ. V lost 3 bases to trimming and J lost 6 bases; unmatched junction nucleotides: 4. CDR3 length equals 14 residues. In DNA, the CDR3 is TGTGCCAGCAGCTTTAGACAGGGATCCGGGGAGCTGTTTTTT. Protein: CASSFRQGSGELFF.

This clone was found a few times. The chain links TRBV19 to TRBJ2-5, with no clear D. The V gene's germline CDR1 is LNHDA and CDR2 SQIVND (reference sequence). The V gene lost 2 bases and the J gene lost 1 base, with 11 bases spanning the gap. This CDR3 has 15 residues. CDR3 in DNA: TGTGCCAGTAGTATACGAGGCAGCTTCCAAGAGACCCAGTACTTC. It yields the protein CASSIRGSFQETQYF.

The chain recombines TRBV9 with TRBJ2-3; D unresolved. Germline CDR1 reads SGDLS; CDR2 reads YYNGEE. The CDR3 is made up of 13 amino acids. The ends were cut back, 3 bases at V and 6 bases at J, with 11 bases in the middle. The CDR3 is CASSAQEGDTQYF. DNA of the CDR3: TGTGCCAGCAGCGCCCAAGAAGGGGATACGCAGTATTTT.

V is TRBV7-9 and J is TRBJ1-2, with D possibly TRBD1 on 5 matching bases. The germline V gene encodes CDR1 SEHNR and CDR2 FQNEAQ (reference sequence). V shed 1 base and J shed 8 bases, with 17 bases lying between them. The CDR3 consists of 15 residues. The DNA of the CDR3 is TGTGCCAGCAGCTTAGTCACGGGACCCGCGAGGGGCTACACCTTC. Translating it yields CASSLVTGPARGYTF.

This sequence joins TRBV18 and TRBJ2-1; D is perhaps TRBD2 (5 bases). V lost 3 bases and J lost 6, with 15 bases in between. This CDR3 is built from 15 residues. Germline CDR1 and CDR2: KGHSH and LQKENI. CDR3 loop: CASSPEGRSSNEQFF. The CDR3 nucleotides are TGTGCCAGCTCACCTGAGGGCAGGTCCAGCAATGAGCAGTTCTTC.

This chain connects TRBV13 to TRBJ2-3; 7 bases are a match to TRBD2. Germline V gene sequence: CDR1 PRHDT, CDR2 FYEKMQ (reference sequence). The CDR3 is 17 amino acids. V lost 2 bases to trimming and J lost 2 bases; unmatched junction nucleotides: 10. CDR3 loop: CASSLIGPAGLTDTQYF. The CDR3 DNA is TGTGCCAGCAGCTTAATCGGACCAGCGGGACTCACAGATACGCAGTATTTT.

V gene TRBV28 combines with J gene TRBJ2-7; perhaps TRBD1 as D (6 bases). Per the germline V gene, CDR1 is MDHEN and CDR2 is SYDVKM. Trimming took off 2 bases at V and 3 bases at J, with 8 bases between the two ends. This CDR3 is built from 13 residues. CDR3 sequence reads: CASSLARGYEQYF. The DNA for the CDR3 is TGTGCCAGCAGTTTAGCCAGGGGCTACGAGCAGTACTTC.

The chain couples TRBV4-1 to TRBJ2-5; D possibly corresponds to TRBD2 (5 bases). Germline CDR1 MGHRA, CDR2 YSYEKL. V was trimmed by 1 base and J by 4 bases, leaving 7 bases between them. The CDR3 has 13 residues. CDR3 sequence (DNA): TGCGCCAGCAGCCAAGGACTACTAGAGACCCAGTACTTC. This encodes CASSQGLLETQYF.

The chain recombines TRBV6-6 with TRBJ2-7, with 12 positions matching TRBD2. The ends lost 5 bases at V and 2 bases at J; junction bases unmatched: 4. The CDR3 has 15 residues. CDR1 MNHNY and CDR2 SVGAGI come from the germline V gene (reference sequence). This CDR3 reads CASSPLAGGTYEQYF. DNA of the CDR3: TGTGCCAGCAGTCCACTAGCGGGGGGAACCTACGAGCAGTACTTC.

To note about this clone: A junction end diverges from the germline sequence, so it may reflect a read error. CDR3 in DNA: TGTGCCTGGAGAACGACACATTCTCGCACAGACACGCAGTATTTT. It translates to CAWRTTHSRTDTQYF. This chain uses TRBV30 with TRBJ2-3; D is unresolved. Germline V gene sequence: CDR1 GTSNPN, CDR2 SVGIG (reference sequence). The CDR3 is made up of 15 amino acids.